This TCR beta chain emerged from a study of shared clonotypes between healthy human individuals. Deep-level assay runs were performed. It was roughly 200 ng DNA, 28,000 or so T cell genomes, that sorted-subset replicate PCRs used. Here immunoSEQ multiplex PCR was the method, and the copy in TCRdb shows in-frame clones only, minus some. The table has over 2 million clones, roughly 94% seen once; the top ten hold about 0.13%. The CDR3 consists of 13 residues. V was shortened by 3 bases and J by 2 bases, with 8 bases between the two germline ends. Germline V lookup: CDR1 SGHRS, CDR2 YFSETQ. Caucasian adults living in Nashville, Tennessee, provided all samples. With regard to this clone: Other DNA sequences in this sample translate to the same CDR3.

The clonotype comes from a man younger than 35 in good health. The rearrangement links TRBV5-1 to TRBJ1-1; weak D call: TRBD1 (6 bases). The sequenced material came from naive CD4+ T cells sorted from blood. This sample's subset: CD45RA+ positively selected. CDR3 DNA: TGCGCCAGCAGCTGGACAGAAAACACTGAAGCTTTCTTT. It specifies CASSWTENTEAFF. Together with reference TRBV5-1 and TRBJ1-1, the CDR3 gives the full variable domain: KAGVTQTPRYLIKTRGQQVTLSCSPISGHRSVSWYQQTPGQGLQFLFEYFSETQRNKGNFPGRFSGRQFSNSRSEMNVSTLELGDSALYLCASSWTENTEAFFGQGTRLTVV.